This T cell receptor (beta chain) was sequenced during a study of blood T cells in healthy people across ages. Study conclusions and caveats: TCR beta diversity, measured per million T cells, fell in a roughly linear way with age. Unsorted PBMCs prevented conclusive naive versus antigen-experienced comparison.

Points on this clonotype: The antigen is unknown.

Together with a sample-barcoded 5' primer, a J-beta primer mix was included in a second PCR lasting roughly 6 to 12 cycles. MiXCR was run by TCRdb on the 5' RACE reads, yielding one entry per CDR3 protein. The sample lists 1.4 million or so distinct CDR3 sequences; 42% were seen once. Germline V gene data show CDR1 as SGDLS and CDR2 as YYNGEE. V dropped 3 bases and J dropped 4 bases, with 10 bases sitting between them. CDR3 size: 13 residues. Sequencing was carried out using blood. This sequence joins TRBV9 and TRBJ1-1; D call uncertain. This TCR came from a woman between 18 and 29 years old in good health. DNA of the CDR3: TGTGCCAGCAGCGAGGGCAGCCTCACTGAAGCTTTCTTT. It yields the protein CASSEGSLTEAFF.